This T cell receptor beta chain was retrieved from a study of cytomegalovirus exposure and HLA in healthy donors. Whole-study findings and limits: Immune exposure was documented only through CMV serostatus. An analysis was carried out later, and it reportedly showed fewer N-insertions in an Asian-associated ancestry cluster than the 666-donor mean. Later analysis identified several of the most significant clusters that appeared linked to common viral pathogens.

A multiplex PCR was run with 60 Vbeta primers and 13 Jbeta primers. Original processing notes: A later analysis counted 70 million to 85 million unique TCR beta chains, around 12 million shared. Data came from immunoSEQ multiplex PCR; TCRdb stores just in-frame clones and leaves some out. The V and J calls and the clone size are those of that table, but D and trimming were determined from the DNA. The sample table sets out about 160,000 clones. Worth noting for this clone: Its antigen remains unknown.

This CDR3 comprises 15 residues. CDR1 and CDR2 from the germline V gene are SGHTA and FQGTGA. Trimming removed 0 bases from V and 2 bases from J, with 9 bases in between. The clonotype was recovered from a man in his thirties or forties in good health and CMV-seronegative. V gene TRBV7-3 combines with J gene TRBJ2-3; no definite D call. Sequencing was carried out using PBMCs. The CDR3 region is CASSLTLSLTDTQYF. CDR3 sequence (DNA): TGTGCCAGCAGCTTAACCCTTTCACTCACAGATACGCAGTATTTT.